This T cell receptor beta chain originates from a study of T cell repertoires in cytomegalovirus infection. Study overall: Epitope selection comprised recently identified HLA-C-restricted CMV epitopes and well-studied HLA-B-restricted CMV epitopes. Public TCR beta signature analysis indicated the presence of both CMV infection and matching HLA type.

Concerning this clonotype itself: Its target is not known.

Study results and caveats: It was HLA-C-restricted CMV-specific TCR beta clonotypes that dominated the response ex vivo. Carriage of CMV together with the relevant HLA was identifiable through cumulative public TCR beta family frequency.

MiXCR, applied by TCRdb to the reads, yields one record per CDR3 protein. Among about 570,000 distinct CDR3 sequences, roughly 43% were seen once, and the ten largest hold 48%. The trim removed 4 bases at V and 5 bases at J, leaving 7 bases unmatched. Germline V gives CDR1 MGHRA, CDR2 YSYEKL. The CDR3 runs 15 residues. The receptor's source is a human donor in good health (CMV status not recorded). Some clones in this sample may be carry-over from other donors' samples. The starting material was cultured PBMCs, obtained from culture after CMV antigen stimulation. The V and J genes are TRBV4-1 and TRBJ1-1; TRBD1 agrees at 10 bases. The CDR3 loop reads CASSLRQGAGTEAFF. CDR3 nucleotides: TGCGCCAGCAGCCTTAGACAGGGGGCAGGAACTGAAGCTTTCTTT.